This TCR beta chain was captured by sequencing in a study of early T cells in non-severe SARS-CoV-2 infection. Study-wide background: It was bulk RNA from unsorted whole blood that was sequenced, and the chains were unpaired.

V lost 6 bases and J lost 4, with 12 bases in between. This CDR3 is built from 14 residues. Germline V gene sequence: CDR1 MNHEY, CDR2 SVGAGI. Study observations and caveats: VDJdb-based matching was biased toward anti-spike CD8 responses and missed private and CD4 specificities.

Points on this clonotype: No antigen is known for it.

The TCR library protocol was used to attach unique molecular identifiers. These identifiers were attached to individual cDNA molecules. From the 5' RACE reads, TCRdb called clonotypes with MiXCR, one entry per CDR3 protein. Seen here are nearly 110,000 distinct CDR3 sequences, over 8.5% observed once, and the top ten hold about 7.6%. This TCR was recovered from an adult who was a healthcare worker with PCR-confirmed SARS-CoV-2 infection or an uninfected control (not recorded which). This chain uses TRBV6-5 with TRBJ1-4; D is perhaps TRBD1 (5 bases). Sequencing was performed on whole blood. The DNA of the CDR3 is TGTGCCAGCAGCCCCCGGGGGAATAATGAAAAACTGTTTTTT. This encodes CASSPRGNNEKLFF.